The 29 T cell receptor beta chains given below trace back to one sample, sequenced in a study of T cells in narcolepsy. Profiled with immunoSEQ multiplex PCR; TCRdb holds only in-frame clones, not every one. The table records about 24,000 clones, almost 85% of them present only once. Sequenced: memory (CD45RA-) CD4+ T cells from blood. These receptors were taken from a human donor in good health.

This clone was seen only once. The V and J genes are TRBV6-1 and TRBJ2-7; 7 bases fit TRBD1. Germline V gives CDR1 MNHNS, CDR2 SASEGT. The junction had 8 bases not matched to a gene; V was cut back by 7 bases and J by 2 bases. CDR3 size: 14 residues. CDR3 coding DNA: TGTGCCAGCACCATCCAAGGGACAGCCTACGAGCAGTACTTC. Protein sequence: CASTIQGTAYEQYF.

The chain recombines TRBV23-1 with TRBJ2-1; D may be TRBD2 (6 bases). TRBV23-1 is classed as an ORF, of uncertain function. The CDR3 has 14 residues. The V gene lost 5 bases and the J gene lost 4 bases, with 12 bases spanning the gap. CDR3: CASSYRESYNEQFF. The CDR3 DNA sequence: TGCGCCAGCAGTTACCGGGAGTCATACAATGAGCAGTTCTTC.

This sequence joins TRBV7-9 and TRBJ1-2; the match to TRBD1 covers 7 bases. Germline CDR1 is SEHNR and CDR2 is FQNEAQ (reference sequence). V trimming: 1 base; J trimming: 7 bases; junction bases outside the gene matches: 6. This CDR3 has 14 amino acids. CDR3 sequence (DNA): TGTGCCAGCAGCTTAGGGGGACAGAGCGGTGGCTACACCTTC. Protein product: CASSLGGQSGGYTF. The full variable domain, rest sourced from reference TRBV7-9 and TRBJ1-2, is DTGVSQNPRHKITKRGQNVTFRCDPISEHNRLYWYRQTLGQGPEFLTYFQNEAQLEKSRLLSDRFSAERPKGSFSTLEIQRTEQGDSAMYLCASSLGGQSGGYTFGSGTRLTVV.

V is TRBV27 and J is TRBJ2-4; D possibly corresponds to TRBD1 (5 bases). Germline lookup yields CDR1 MNHEY and CDR2 SMNVEV (reference sequence). Deletions cut 6 bases from V and 0 bases from J, with 24 bases between. This CDR3 contains 19 residues. CDR3: CASSPVDDRIELAKNIQYF. The CDR3 coding sequence is TGTGCCAGCAGCCCCGTCGACGACAGAATTGAACTAGCCAAAAACATTCAGTACTTC.

The rearrangement links TRBV7-2 to TRBJ2-1; no clear D gene. Germline CDR1 reads SGHTA; CDR2 reads FQGNSA. V was clipped by 7 bases and J by 2 bases, with 15 bases between them. CDR3 length: 15 residues. Here the CDR3 reads CASTPVWTAYNEQFF. CDR3 bases: TGTGCCAGCACCCCGGTTTGGACGGCCTACAATGAGCAGTTCTTC.

This clone has more than one count but fewer than ten. This chain uses TRBV28 with TRBJ2-7; TRBD1 agrees at 7 bases. Germline V lookup: CDR1 MDHEN, CDR2 SYDVKM. There are 15 residues in the CDR3. After removal of 2 bases from V and 2 bases from J, the junction contained 6 bases not matched to a gene. The CDR3 spells CASSLRPTGTYEQYF. CDR3 nucleotide sequence: TGTGCCAGCAGTTTACGACCGACAGGGACCTACGAGCAGTACTTC.

The chain links TRBV11-2 to TRBJ2-5, with TRBD2 as a possible D gene (5 bases). The germline V gene encodes CDR1 SGHAT and CDR2 FQNNGV. The V gene lost 7 bases and the J gene lost 1 base, with 13 bases spanning the gap. The CDR3 sequence is 14 residues long. The CDR3 reads CASTLGLIQETQYF. In nucleotides, the CDR3 is TGTGCCAGCACCCTAGGACTCATCCAAGAGACCCAGTACTTC.

The genes are TRBV7-2 and TRBJ2-1, with D perhaps matching TRBD2 (6 bases). CDR3 length: 16 residues. From germline, CDR1 is SGHTA and CDR2 FQGNSA. V gave up 5 bases and J gave up 0 bases, with 14 bases separating them. DNA of the CDR3: TGTGCCAGCAGCCCAATCCGGGGGAGCTCCTACAATGAGCAGTTCTTC. It translates to CASSPIRGSSYNEQFF.

The chain couples TRBV30 to TRBJ2-7; 8 bases align to TRBD2. Germline V CDR1 and CDR2: GTSNPN, SVGIG (reference sequence). V lost 0 bases and J lost 0; bases outside the gene matches: 7. This CDR3 has 16 amino acids. The CDR3 is CAWSVTVAGSSYEQYF. The CDR3 coding sequence is TGTGCCTGGAGTGTCACCGTAGCGGGGAGCTCCTACGAGCAGTACTTC. Complete variable domain (other parts from reference TRBV30 and TRBJ2-7): SQTIHQWPATLVQPVGSPLSLECTVEGTSNPNLYWYRQAAGRGLQLLFYSVGIGQISSEVPQNLSASRPQDRQFILSSKKLLLSDSGFYLCAWSVTVAGSSYEQYFGPGTRLTVT.

V gene TRBV30 combines with J gene TRBJ1-3, with D hard to call. This CDR3 has 13 amino acids. V shed 4 bases and J shed 4 bases, with 11 bases lying between them. The germline gives CDR1 GTSNPN, CDR2 SVGIG (reference sequence). The CDR3 DNA reads TGTGCCTGGACCGCATTTCAGGGAAACACCATATATTTT. Its protein is CAWTAFQGNTIYF.

The rearrangement joins TRBV11-2 to TRBJ1-4, with 10 bases that match TRBD1. Germline V lookup: CDR1 SGHAT, CDR2 FQNNGV. The CDR3 length is 17 residues. Unmatched junction bases numbered 9, after V lost 3 bases and J lost 5 bases. Here the CDR3 reads CASSLGDRGGRNEKLFF. The CDR3, as DNA: TGTGCCAGCAGCTTGGGGGACAGGGGAGGTCGCAATGAAAAACTGTTTTTT.

V and J are TRBV4-1 and TRBJ2-7; D is unresolved. The CDR3 is 16 amino acids. The V end lost 0 bases, the J end lost 4 bases, and 16 bases lay between the germline ends. CDR1 MGHRA and CDR2 YSYEKL come from the germline V gene. The CDR3 bases are TGCGCCAGCAGCCAAGAATCAGCGAACCCTCTGTACGAGCAGTACTTC. Residues: CASSQESANPLYEQYF.

A few counts support this clone. The rearrangement uses TRBV7-8 and TRBJ2-3, with TRBD2 identical over 11 bases. This CDR3 is 19 amino acids long. CDR1 and CDR2 (germline): SGHVS, FQNEAQ. V lost 1 base to trimming and J lost 1 base; unmatched junction nucleotides: 10. The CDR3: CASSLVRLAGGPRTDTQYF. In DNA form, the CDR3 reads TGTGCCAGCAGCTTAGTTCGCCTAGCGGGAGGCCCGCGCACAGATACGCAGTATTTT.

J is TRBJ2-5 and V is TRBV4-1, with D possibly TRBD2 on 6 matching bases. V lost 4 bases, J lost 4 bases, and 25 bases lay in between. Germline CDR1 reads MGHRA; CDR2 reads YSYEKL. The CDR3 has 18 amino acids. The CDR3 DNA sequence: TGCGCCAGCAGCCCCGGCGTCAGTGGCGGGAATATGGGAGAGACCCAGTACTTC. Its protein is CASSPGVSGGNMGETQYF.

This clone occurred a few times. This chain joins TRBV5-1 and TRBJ2-7; 7 nucleotides match TRBD2. Trimming took 5 bases from V and 12 from J; bases not matched to a gene: 11. This CDR3 has 12 residues. CDR1 and CDR2 from the germline V gene are SGHRS and YFSETQ. The CDR3 loop reads CASRGEGPRAYF. DNA for the CDR3: TGCGCCAGCAGGGGGGAGGGGCCTCGAGCGTACTTC.

This chain connects TRBV6-5 to TRBJ1-5, with 9 bases aligning to TRBD1. This CDR3 is built from 14 residues. Germline V CDR1 and CDR2: MNHEY, SVGAGI. Losses at the gene ends were 5 bases for V and 4 bases for J; bases not matched to a gene: 3. The CDR3 nucleotides read TGTGCCAGCAGTGCCGGACAGGGGAATCAGCCCCAGCATTTT. Protein product: CASSAGQGNQPQHF.

Only a few counts were recorded for this clone. This chain uses TRBV11-2 with TRBJ1-4, with D perhaps TRBD1 (5 bases). Trimming removed 1 base at V and 1 base at J, with 13 bases between. CDR1 SGHAT and CDR2 FQNNGV come from the germline V gene. There are 17 residues in the CDR3. The CDR3 spells CASSLVRGEGTNEKLFF. DNA of the CDR3: TGTGCCAGCAGCTTAGTGAGAGGGGAGGGAACTAATGAAAAACTGTTTTTT.

The chain recombines TRBV5-1 with TRBJ2-7; TRBD2 matches 12 bases. The CDR3 consists of 15 residues. Germline CDR1 and CDR2: SGHRS and YFSETQ. V lost 3 bases to trimming and J lost 5 bases; unmatched junction nucleotides: 6. CDR3: CASSSPTSGSHEQYF. The CDR3 DNA reads TGCGCCAGCAGCTCACCGACTAGCGGGAGCCACGAGCAGTACTTC.

This clone showed up just a few times. V usage is TRBV9 and J usage is TRBJ1-6; D uncertain. V lost 0 bases to trimming and J lost 9 bases, with 7 bases between them. This CDR3 is built from 13 residues. Germline assignment: CDR1 SGDLS and CDR2 YYNGEE. The CDR3 here is CASSVGPGSPLHF. DNA of the CDR3: TGTGCCAGCAGCGTAGGCCCGGGTTCACCCCTCCACTTT.

The J gene is TRBJ1-1, the V gene TRBV28, with unresolved D. V lost 1 base to trimming and J lost 8 bases, with 14 bases between them. The CDR3 is made up of 14 amino acids. Germline lookup yields CDR1 MDHEN and CDR2 SYDVKM. CDR3 loop: CASSLYGRDLEAFF. Written as DNA, the CDR3 is TGTGCCAGCAGTTTATATGGCCGAGATCTAGAAGCTTTCTTT.

This clone was picked up one time. The CDR3 loop is CASSKAMDFETQYF. The CDR3 DNA sequence: TGTGCCAGCAGCAAAGCGATGGACTTCGAGACCCAGTACTTC. The J gene is TRBJ2-5, the V gene TRBV21-1; the D call TRBD2 from the table was never checked on the DNA. TRBV21-1 is flagged as a pseudogene. There are 14 residues in the CDR3.

The chain uses TRBV6-5 and TRBJ1-5; D is possibly TRBD1 (5 bases). The germline CDR1 and CDR2 sequences are MNHEY and SVGAGI. V was cut by 5 bases and J by 2 bases, with 13 bases left in between. The CDR3 runs 15 residues. CDR3 amino acids: CASSSFGRGNQPQHF. The CDR3 nucleotides read TGTGCCAGCAGTAGCTTCGGCAGGGGCAATCAGCCCCAGCATTTT.

A remark on this clone: Other DNA sequences in this sample translate to the same CDR3. The genes are TRBV5-8 and TRBJ2-2; D is unclear. This CDR3 contains 15 residues. Germline V gene data show CDR1 as SGHTS and CDR2 as YDEGEE. V was shortened by 1 base and J by 2 bases, with 9 bases between the two germline ends. The CDR3 protein is CASSLSAINTGELFF. The CDR3 region has the DNA TGTGCCAGCAGCTTGAGCGCGATAAACACCGGGGAGCTGTTTTTT.

The gene calls are TRBV7-2 and TRBJ1-1; 7 bases map to TRBD1. The CDR3 extends over 16 amino acids. With 4 bases clipped from V and 4 bases from J, the junction kept 12 bases outside the gene matches. Germline lookup yields CDR1 SGHTA and CDR2 FQGNSA. DNA for the CDR3: TGTGCCAGCAGCTGGGAACAGGGGCCTGTCGGCACTGAAGCTTTCTTT. It specifies CASSWEQGPVGTEAFF.

This clone has only one observation. This chain joins TRBV7-9 and TRBJ2-7; D is perhaps TRBD2 (5 bases). The CDR3 extends over 11 amino acids. The ends were cut back, 4 bases at V and 7 bases at J, with 8 bases in the middle. In germline, CDR1 is SEHNR, CDR2 FQNEAQ (reference sequence). The DNA of the CDR3 is TGTGCCAGCAGCTCCCAGCGGGAGCAGTACTTC. It codes for CASSSQREQYF.

This clone showed up just once. The rearrangement joins TRBV11-3 to TRBJ2-3, with a weak D call TRBD1 (6 bases). Germline V gene data show CDR1 as SGHNT and CDR2 as YENEEA. V was clipped by 3 bases and J by 4 bases, with 14 bases between them. This CDR3 has 15 residues. The CDR3 here is CASSFNFGGPDTQYF. In DNA, the CDR3 is TGTGCCAGCAGCTTTAATTTTGGGGGCCCAGATACGCAGTATTTT.

This chain uses TRBV11-3 with TRBJ2-1; 7 bases are shared with TRBD2. The germline CDR1 and CDR2 sequences are SGHNT and YENEEA. V gave up 2 bases and J gave up 9 bases; unmatched junction bases: 13. CDR3 length: 16 residues. The CDR3 is CASSLSGLAGAPEQFF. In DNA, the CDR3 is TGTGCCAGCAGCTTAAGCGGGCTTGCGGGAGCTCCTGAGCAGTTCTTC.

The rearrangement uses TRBV21-1 and TRBJ2-1; TRBD1 is taken as the D call from the table, unchecked against the DNA. TRBV21-1 is noted as a pseudogene. This CDR3 has 18 residues. DNA of the CDR3: TGTGCCAGCAGCAAATCTCGGCAGGGGCCCCCCTCTGGGAATGAGCAGTTCTTC. Protein sequence: CASSKSRQGPPSGNEQFF.

The rearrangement links TRBV6-5 to TRBJ2-1; maybe TRBD1 (6 bases). Germline V CDR1 and CDR2: MNHEY, SVGAGI. The CDR3 has 14 amino acids. The V end lost 5 bases, the J end lost 3 bases, and 11 bases lay between the germline ends. This CDR3 reads CASSAGQHYNEQFF. In DNA, the CDR3 is TGTGCCAGCAGTGCAGGACAGCACTACAATGAGCAGTTCTTC.